This T cell receptor (beta chain) was obtained from a study of blood T cell repertoires in COVID-19. At the level of the study: Samples of COVID-19 (acute and convalescent) were obtained from the United States, Italy and Spain. From T cells, B-cell-depleted T cells, or PBMCs came the material, which was cDNA or gDNA.

V dropped 4 bases and J dropped 0 bases, with 6 bases sitting between them. The length of the CDR3 is 13 residues. Germline V lookup: CDR1 MNHNY, CDR2 SVGAGI (reference sequence). In the source study's methods: From reference gene primer amplification, estimates of nucleated cell counts were derived. TCRdb keeps only in-frame clones here, not all; method: immunoSEQ multiplex PCR. V, J and clone size were drawn from that table, and D and trimming were deduced from the DNA. The sample includes approximately 240,000 clones, approximately 86% seen only once; the top ten take roughly 5.5%. The chain carries TRBV6-6 and TRBJ1-2; no firm D call. Sequencing was performed on peripheral blood. The source is a human donor in a cohort sampled during active COVID-19. The CDR3 bases are TGTGCCAGCAGTTCGGGGACTAACTATGGCTACACCTTC. This sequence encodes CASSSGTNYGYTF.